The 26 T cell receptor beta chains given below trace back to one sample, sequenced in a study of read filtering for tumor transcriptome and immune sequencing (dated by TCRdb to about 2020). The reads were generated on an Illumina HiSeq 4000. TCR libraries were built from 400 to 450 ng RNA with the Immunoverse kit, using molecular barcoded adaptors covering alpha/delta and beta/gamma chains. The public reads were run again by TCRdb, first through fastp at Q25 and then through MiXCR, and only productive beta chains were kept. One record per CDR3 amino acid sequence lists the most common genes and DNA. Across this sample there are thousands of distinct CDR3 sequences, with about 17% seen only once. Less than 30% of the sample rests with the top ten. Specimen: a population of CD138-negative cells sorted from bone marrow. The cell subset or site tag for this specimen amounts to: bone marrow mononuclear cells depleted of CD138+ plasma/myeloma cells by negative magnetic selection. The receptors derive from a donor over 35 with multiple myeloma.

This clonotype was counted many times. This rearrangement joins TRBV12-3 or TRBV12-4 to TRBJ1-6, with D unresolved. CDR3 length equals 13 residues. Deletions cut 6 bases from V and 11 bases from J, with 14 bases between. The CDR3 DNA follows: TGTGCCAGCAGCCCTAGCGATTTGGCACCCCTCCACTTT. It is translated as CASSPSDLAPLHF.

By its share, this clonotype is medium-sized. The CDR3, as DNA: TGTGCCAGCAGCTTAGTTGCGGGATCCTACAATGAGCAGTTCTTC. It is translated as CASSLVAGSYNEQFF. The gene calls are TRBV7-9 and TRBJ2-1; perhaps TRBD2 as D (6 bases). Germline CDR1 is SEHNR and CDR2 is FQNEAQ (reference sequence). V lost 1 base to trimming and J lost 1 base, with 8 bases between them. This CDR3 contains 15 residues.

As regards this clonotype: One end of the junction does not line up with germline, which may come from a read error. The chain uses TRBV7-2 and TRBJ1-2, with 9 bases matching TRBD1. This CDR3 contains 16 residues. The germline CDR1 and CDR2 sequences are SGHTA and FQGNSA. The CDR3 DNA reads TGTGCCAGGAGCTTAGGGCCGGGACAGGGAAACTATGGCTACACCTTC. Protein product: CARSLGPGQGNYGYTF.

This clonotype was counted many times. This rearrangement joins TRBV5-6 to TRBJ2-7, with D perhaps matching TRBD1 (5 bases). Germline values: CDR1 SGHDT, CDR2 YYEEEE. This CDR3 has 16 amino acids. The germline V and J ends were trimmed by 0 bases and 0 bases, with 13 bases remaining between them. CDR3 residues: CASSLGGWGSSYEQYF. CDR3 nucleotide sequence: TGTGCCAGCAGCTTGGGTGGGTGGGGCAGCTCCTACGAGCAGTACTTC.

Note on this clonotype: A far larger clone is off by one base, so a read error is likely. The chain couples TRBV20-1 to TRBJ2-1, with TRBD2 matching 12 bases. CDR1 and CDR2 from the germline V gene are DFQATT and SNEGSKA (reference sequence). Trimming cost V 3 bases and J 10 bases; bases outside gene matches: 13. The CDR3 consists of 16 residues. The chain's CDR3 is CSARPRTSGDSYEQFF. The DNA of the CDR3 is TGCAGTGCTAGGCCTCGGACTAGCGGGGATTCCTACGAGCAGTTCTTC.

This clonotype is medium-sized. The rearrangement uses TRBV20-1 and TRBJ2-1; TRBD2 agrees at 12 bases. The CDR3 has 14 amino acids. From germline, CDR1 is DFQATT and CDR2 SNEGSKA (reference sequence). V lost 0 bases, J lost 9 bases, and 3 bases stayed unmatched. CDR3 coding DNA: TGCAGTGCTAGAGACCCTAGCGGGGGGGGTGAGCAGTTCTTC. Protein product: CSARDPSGGGEQFF.

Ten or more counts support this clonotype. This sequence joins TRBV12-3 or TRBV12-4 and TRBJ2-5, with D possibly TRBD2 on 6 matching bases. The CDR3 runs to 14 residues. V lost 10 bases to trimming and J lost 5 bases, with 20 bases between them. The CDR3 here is CATSRGSLRETQYF. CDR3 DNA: TGTGCCACCTCTCGGGGGAGTTTGCGGGAGACCCAGTACTTC.

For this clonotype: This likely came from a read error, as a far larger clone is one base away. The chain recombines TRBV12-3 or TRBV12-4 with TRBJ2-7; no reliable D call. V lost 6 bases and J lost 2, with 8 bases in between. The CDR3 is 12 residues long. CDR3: CASRASTYEQYF. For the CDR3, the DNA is TGTGCCAGCAGGGCCAGCACCTACGAGCAGTACTTC.

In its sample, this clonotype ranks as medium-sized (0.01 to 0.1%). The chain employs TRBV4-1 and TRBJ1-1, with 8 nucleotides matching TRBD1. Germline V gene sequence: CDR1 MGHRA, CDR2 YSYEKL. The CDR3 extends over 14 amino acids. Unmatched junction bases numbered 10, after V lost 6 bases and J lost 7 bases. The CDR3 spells CASRSKQGDSEAFF. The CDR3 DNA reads TGCGCCAGCAGATCTAAACAGGGGGATAGTGAAGCTTTCTTT.

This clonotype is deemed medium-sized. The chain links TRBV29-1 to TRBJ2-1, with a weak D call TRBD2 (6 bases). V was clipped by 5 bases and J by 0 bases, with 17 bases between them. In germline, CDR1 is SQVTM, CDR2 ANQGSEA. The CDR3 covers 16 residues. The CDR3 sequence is CSVQLLSGSSYNEQFF. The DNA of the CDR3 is TGCAGCGTTCAACTATTAAGCGGGTCCTCCTACAATGAGCAGTTCTTC.

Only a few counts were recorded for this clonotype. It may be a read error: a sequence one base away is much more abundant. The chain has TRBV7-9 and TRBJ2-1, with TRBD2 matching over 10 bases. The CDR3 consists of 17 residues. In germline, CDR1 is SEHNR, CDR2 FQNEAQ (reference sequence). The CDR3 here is CASSPSGGRPSYKEQFF. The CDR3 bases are TGTGCCAGCAGCCCTAGCGGGGGCCGTCCCTCCTACAAGGAGCAGTTCTTC.

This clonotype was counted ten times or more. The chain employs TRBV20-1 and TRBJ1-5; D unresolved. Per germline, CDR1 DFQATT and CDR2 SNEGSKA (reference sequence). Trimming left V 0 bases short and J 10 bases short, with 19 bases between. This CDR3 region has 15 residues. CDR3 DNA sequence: TGCAGTGCTAGAGATGGAAAAACACCCCGTGGACCCCAGCATTTT. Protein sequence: CSARDGKTPRGPQHF.

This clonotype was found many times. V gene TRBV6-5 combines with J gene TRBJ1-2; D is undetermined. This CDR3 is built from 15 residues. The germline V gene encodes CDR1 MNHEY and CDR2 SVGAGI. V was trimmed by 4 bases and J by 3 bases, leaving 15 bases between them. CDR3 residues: CASSLSGRSDYGYTF. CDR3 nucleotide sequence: TGTGCCAGCAGTTTATCCGGGAGATCCGACTATGGCTACACCTTC.

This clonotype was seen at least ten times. The CDR3 loop reads CASSPGLGGSYEQYF. As DNA, the CDR3 is TGCGCCAGCAGCCCCGGGTTAGGAGGCTCCTACGAGCAGTACTTC. This sequence joins TRBV5-1 and TRBJ2-7, with D possibly being TRBD2 (5 bases). V lost 4 bases to trimming and J lost 0 bases, with 14 bases between them. Germline V gene sequence: CDR1 SGHRS, CDR2 YFSETQ. The CDR3 covers 15 residues.

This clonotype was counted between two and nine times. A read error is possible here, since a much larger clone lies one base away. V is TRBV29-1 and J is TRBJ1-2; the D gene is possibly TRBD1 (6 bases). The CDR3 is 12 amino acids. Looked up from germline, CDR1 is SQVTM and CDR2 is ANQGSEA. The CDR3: CSVLRGGDGYAF. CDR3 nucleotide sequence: TGCAGCGTACTCCGCGGGGGCGATGGCTACGCCTTC.

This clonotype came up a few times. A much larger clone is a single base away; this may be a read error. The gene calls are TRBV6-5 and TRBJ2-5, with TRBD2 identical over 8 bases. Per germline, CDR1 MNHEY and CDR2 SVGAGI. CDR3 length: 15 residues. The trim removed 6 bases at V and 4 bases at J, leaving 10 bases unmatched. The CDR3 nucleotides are TGTGCCAGCAGGGTTGGGGGACTAGGCACAGAGACCCAGTACTTC. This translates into CASRVGGLGTETQYF.

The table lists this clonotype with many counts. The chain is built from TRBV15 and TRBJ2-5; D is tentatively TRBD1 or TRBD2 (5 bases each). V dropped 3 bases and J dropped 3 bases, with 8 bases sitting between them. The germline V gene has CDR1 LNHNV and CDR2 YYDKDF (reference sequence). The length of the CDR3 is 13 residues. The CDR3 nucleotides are TGTGCCACCAGCAGGGGACGGAAAGAGACCCAGTACTTC. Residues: CATSRGRKETQYF.

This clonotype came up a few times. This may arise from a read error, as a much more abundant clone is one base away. The CDR3 loop is CASSWQTYNEQFF. The CDR3 nucleotides read TGTGCCAGCAGCTGGCAGACATACAATGAGCAGTTCTTC. The rearrangement links TRBV7-9 to TRBJ2-1; D remains unclear. CDR1 and CDR2 (germline): SEHNR, FQNEAQ (reference sequence). CDR3 length equals 13 residues. The V end was cut by 4 bases, the J end by 4 bases, with 8 bases between.

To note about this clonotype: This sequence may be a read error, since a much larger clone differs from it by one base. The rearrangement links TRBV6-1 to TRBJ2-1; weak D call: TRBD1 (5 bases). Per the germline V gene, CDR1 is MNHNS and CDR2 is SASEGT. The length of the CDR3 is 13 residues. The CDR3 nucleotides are TGTGCCGGCAGTTATAGTGGGGCCGATGAGCAGTCCTTC. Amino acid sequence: CAGSYSGADEQSF.

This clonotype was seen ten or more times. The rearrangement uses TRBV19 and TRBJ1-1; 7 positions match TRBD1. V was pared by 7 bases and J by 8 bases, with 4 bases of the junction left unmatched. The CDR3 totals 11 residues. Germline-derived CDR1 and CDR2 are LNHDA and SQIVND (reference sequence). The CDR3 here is CASTGGAEAFF. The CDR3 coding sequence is TGTGCCAGTACAGGGGGTGCCGAAGCTTTCTTT.

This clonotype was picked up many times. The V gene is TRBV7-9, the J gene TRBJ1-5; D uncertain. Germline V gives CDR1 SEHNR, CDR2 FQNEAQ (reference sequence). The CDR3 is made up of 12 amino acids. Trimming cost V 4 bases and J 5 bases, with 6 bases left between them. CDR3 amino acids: CASSSWDQPQHF. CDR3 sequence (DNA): TGTGCCAGCAGCTCGTGGGATCAGCCCCAGCATTTT.

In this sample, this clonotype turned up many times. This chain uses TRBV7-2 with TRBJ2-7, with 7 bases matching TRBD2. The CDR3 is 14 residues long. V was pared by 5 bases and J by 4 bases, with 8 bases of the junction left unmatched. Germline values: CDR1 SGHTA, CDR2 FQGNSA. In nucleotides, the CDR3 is TGTGCCAGCAGCCTGGGGGGGGTCACTTACGAGCAGTACTTC. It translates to CASSLGGVTYEQYF.

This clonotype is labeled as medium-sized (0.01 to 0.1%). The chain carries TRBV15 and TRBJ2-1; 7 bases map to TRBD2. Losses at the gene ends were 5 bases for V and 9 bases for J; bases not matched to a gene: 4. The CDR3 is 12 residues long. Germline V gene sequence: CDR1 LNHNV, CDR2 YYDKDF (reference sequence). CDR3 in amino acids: CATSVSGAEQFF. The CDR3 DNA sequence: TGTGCCACCAGCGTCAGCGGGGCTGAGCAGTTCTTC.

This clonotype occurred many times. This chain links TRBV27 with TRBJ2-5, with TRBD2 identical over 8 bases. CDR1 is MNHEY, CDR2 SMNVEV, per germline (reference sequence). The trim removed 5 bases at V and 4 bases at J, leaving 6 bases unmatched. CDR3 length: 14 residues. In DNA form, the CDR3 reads TGTGCCAGCAGTACGGGGACTAGGGGAGAGACCCAGTACTTC. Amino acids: CASSTGTRGETQYF.

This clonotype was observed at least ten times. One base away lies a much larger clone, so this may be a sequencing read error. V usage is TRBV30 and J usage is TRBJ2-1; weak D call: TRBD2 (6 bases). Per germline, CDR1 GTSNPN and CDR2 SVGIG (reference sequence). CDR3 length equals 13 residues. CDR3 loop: CAWSPGDLNGQFF. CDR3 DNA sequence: TGTGCCTGGAGTCCGGGAGACCTCAATGGGCAGTTCTTC.

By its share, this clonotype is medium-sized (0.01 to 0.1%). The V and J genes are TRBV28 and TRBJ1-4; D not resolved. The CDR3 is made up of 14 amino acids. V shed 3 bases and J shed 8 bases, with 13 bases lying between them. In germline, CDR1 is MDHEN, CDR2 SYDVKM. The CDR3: CASSFWQGNEKLFF. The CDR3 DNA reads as TGTGCCAGCAGTTTTTGGCAAGGGAACGAAAAACTGTTTTTT.